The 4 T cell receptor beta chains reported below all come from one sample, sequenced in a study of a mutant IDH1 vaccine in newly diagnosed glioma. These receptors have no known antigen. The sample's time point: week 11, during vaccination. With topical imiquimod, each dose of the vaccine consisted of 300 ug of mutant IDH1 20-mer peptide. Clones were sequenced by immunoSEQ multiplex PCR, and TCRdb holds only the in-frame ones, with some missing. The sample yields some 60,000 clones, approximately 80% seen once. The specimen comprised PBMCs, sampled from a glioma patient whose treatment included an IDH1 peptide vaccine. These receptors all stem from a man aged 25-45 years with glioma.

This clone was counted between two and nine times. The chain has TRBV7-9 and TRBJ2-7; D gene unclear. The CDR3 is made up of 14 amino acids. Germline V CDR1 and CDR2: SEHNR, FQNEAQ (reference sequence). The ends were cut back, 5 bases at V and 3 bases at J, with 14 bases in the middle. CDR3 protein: CASSRTGFSYEQYF. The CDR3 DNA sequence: TGTGCCAGCAGCCGAACTGGATTTAGCTACGAGCAGTACTTC.

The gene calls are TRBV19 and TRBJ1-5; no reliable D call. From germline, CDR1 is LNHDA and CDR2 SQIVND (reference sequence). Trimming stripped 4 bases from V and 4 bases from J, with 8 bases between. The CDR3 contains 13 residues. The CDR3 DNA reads TGTGCCAGTAGTAACAACAAGAATCAGCCCCAGCATTTT. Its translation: CASSNNKNQPQHF.

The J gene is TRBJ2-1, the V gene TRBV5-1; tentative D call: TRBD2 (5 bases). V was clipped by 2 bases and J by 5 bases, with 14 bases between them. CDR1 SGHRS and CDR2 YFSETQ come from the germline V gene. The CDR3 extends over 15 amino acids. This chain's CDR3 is CASSLEGYPNNEQFF. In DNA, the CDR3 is TGCGCCAGCAGCTTAGAGGGCTACCCTAACAATGAGCAGTTCTTC.

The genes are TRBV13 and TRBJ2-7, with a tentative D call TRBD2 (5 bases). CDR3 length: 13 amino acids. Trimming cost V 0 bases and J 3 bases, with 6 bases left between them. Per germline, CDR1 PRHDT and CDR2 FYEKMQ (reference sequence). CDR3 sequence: CASSLGGSYEQYF. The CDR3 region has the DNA TGTGCCAGCAGCTTAGGAGGGAGCTACGAGCAGTACTTC.